Shown below are 3 T cell receptor beta chains from a single sample sequenced in a study of post-analysis software for immune sequencing data. Whole-study results and caveats: In patients, TRBV5-6, TRBV5-1 and TRBV20-1 belonged to five TRBV segments found more frequently than in controls.

These receptors have no known antigen. Unique molecular identifiers were present in the TCR beta cDNA libraries. TCRdb passed the PCR reads through MiXCR, listing each CDR3 protein once. Here the sample spans 700,000 to 900,000 distinct CDR3 sequences, under 60% being singletons. The material sequenced was blood. These receptors originate from a girl aged 5-17 years with multiple sclerosis.

This clonotype has more than one count but fewer than ten. This sequence joins TRBV4-3 and TRBJ2-3; TRBD2 matches 9 bases. The V and J ends lost 0 bases and 2 bases, in that order; junction bases with no gene match: 6. The CDR3 is made up of 17 amino acids. Germline CDR1 is LGHNA and CDR2 is YSLEER. CDR3 region: CASSQEVAGANTDTQYF. In DNA form, the CDR3 reads TGCGCCAGCAGCCAAGAGGTAGCGGGGGCGAACACAGATACGCAGTATTTT.

This chain uses TRBV2 with TRBJ1-5; D is perhaps TRBD1 (5 bases). This CDR3 has 15 residues. V was pared by 5 bases and J by 2 bases, with 13 bases between. Germline values: CDR1 SNHLY, CDR2 FYNNEI. DNA for the CDR3: TGTGCCAGCAGTCTAGAGGGGTATGGCAATCAGCCCCAGCATTTT. The encoded protein is CASSLEGYGNQPQHF. The full variable domain, in which reference TRBV2 and TRBJ1-5 provide the parts outside the CDR3, is EPEVTQTPSHQVTQMGQEVILRCVPISNHLYFYWYRQILGQKVEFLVSFYNNEISEKSEIFDDQFSVERPDGSNFTLKIRSTKLEDSAMYFCASSLEGYGNQPQHFGDGTRLSIL.

This clonotype was counted once. The V and J genes are TRBV3-1 and TRBJ1-1; 7 nucleotides agree with TRBD1. The CDR3 is 13 amino acids. V was pared by 4 bases and J by 10 bases, with 9 bases of the junction left unmatched. The germline V gene has CDR1 LGHDT and CDR2 YNNKEL (reference sequence). CDR3 DNA: TGTGCCAGCAGCCTCGGGGCAGGGGGTCGAGCTTTCTTT. It encodes CASSLGAGGRAFF.